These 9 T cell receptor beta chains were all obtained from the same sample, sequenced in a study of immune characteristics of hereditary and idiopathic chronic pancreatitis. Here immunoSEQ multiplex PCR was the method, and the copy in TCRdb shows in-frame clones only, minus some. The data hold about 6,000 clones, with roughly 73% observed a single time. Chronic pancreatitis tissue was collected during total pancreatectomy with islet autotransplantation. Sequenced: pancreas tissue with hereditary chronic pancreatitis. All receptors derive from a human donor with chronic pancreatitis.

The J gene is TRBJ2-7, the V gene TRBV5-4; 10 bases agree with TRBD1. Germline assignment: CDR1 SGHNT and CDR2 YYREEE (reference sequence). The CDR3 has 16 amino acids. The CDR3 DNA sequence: TGTGCCAGCAGATTGGAGCCGGGACAGGGGTTCCACGAGCAGTACGTC. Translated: CASRLEPGQGFHEQYV.

CDR3 loop: CASQTGNYGYTF. The CDR3 DNA follows: TGTGCCAGTCAGACAGGGAACTATGGCTACACCTTC. V usage is TRBV2 and J usage is TRBJ1-2; the match to TRBD1 covers 7 bases. V shed 9 bases, J shed 2 bases, and the junction held 3 bases outside the gene matches. This CDR3 region has 12 residues. CDR1 is SNHLY and CDR2 is FYNNEI in the germline V gene.

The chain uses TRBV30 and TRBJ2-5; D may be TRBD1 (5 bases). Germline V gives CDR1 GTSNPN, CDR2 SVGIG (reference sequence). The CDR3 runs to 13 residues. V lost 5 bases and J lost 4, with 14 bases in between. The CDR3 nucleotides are TGTGCCTGGGGCGCAGGGATTGCAGAGACCCAGTACTTC. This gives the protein CAWGAGIAETQYF.

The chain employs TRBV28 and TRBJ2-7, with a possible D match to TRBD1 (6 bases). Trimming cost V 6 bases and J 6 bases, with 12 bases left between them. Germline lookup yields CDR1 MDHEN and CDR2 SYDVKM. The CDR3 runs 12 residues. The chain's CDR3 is CASSATGREQYV. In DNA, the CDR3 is TGTGCCAGCAGCGCAACAGGGCGCGAGCAGTACGTC.

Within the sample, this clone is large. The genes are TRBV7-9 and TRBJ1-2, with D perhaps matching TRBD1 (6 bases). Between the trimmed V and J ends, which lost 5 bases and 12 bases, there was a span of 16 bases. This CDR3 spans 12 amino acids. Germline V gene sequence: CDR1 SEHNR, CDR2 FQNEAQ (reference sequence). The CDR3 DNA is TGTGCCAGCAGCACCTACAGGGTTCACCACACCTTC. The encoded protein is CASSTYRVHHTF.

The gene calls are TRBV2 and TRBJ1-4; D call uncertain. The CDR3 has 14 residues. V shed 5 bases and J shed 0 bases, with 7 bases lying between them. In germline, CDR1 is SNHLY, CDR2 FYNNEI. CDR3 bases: TGTGCCAGCAGTTTCGGGGCAACTAATGAAAAACTGTTTTTT. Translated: CASSFGATNEKLFF.

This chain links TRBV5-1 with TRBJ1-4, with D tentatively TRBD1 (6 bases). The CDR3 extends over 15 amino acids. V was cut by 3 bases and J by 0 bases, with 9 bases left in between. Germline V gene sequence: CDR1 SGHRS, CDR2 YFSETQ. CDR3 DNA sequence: TGCGCCAGCAGCTCGGGGACAACAACTAATGAAAAACTGTTTTTT. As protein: CASSSGTTTNEKLFF.

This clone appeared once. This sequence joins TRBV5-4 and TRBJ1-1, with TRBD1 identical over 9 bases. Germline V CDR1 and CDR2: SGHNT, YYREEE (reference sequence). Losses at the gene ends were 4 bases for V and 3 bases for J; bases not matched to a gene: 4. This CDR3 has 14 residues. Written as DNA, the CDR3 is TGTGCCAGCAGCCAGGACAGGGGCCACACTGAAGCTTTCTTT. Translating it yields CASSQDRGHTEAFF. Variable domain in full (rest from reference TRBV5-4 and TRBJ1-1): ETGVTQSPTHLIKTRGQQVTLRCSSQSGHNTVSWYQQALGQGPQFIFQYYREEENGRGNFPPRFSGLQFPNYSSELNVNALELDDSALYLCASSQDRGHTEAFFGQGTRLTVV.

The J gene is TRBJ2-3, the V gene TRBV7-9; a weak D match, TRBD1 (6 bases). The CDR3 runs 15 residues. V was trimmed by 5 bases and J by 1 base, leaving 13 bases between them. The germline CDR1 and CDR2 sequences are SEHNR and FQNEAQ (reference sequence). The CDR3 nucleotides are TGTGCCAGCAGCGAAGGGGACAAACGCACAGATACGCAGTATTTT. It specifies CASSEGDKRTDTQYF.